A selection of T cell receptor beta chains follows, all from one sample in a study of identical twins. TCRdb ran MiXCR on the 5' RACE reads and lists one entry per CDR3 protein. The sample carries 450,000 to 650,000 distinct CDR3 sequences, roughly 15% recorded once. This sample was shared with a second study, whose subject was yellow fever vaccine responses in identical twins.

Sequencing was performed on CD4+ T cells sorted from blood. All receptors derive from a woman aged 18-35 years in good health. Both conserved end residues are part of each CDR3. A D gene is named only where the DNA matches it firmly. The size of a clone is reported for some rows only, either as once, few or many, or as a class for expanded clones.

V gene	D gene	clone size	J gene	CDR3 protein	CDR3 DNA
TRBV5-1	TRBD2	.	TRBJ2-5	CASSPLAGGGETQYF	TGCGCCAGCAGCCCCTTAGCGGGAGGAGGAGAGACCCAGTACTTC
TRBV29-1	TRBD2	.	TRBJ2-2	CSGIAGGAGELFF	TGCAGCGGTATAGCGGGGGGTGCCGGGGAGCTGTTTTTT
TRBV20-1	.	.	TRBJ2-5	CSGRASVETQYF	TGCAGCGGGCGTGCCAGTGTGGAGACCCAGTACTTC
TRBV11-3	.	once	TRBJ1-1	CASSFSMSAEAFF	TGTGCCAGCAGCTTCAGTATGAGCGCTGAAGCTTTCTTT
TRBV5-1	.	.	TRBJ1-6	CASSFNDSPLHF	TGCGCCAGCAGCTTTAACGATTCACCCCTCCACTTT
TRBV4-1	TRBD1	.	TRBJ2-3	CASSQVWDRGYTQYF	TGCGCCAGCAGCCAAGTCTGGGACAGGGGATATACGCAGTATTTT
TRBV7-8	.	.	TRBJ2-7	CASSPSGSGDYEQYF	TGTGCCAGCAGCCCTTCAGGATCGGGTGACTACGAGCAGTACTTC
TRBV14	TRBD2	few	TRBJ2-1	CASSPIYNSGGANEQFF	TGTGCCAGCAGCCCGATCTACAATAGCGGGGGGGCTAATGAGCAGTTCTTC
TRBV5-1	TRBD1	many	TRBJ1-1	CASSSTGTANTEAFF	TGCGCCAGCAGCTCCACCGGGACAGCGAACACTGAAGCTTTCTTT
TRBV10-3	.	.	TRBJ2-5	CAISGGGMETQYF	TGTGCCATCAGTGGAGGAGGGATGGAGACCCAGTACTTC
TRBV25-1	TRBD1	.	TRBJ2-3	CASSEAGGLTDTQYF	TGTGCCAGCAGTGAGGCAGGGGGCCTTACAGATACGCAGTATTTT
TRBV20-1	TRBD2	few	TRBJ2-1	CSARVAGGPAEQFF	TGCAGTGCTAGGGTAGCGGGAGGGCCCGCGGAGCAGTTCTTC
TRBV24-1	TRBD1	.	TRBJ2-2	CATSGRGTGSLPGELFF	TGTGCCACCAGTGGGCGTGGGACAGGGTCGTTGCCCGGGGAGCTGTTTTTT
TRBV12-3/TRBV12-4	TRBD2	few	TRBJ2-1	CASSLVSLAGYNEQFF	TGTGCCAGCAGTTTAGTTAGCCTAGCGGGTTACAATGAGCAGTTCTTC
TRBV12-5	TRBD1	few	TRBJ2-1	CASGSLGTGGYNEQFF	TGTGCTAGTGGTTCCCTAGGGACAGGGGGCTACAATGAGCAGTTCTTC
TRBV7-6	TRBD2	.	TRBJ2-3	CASSLRGGGPDTQYF	TGTGCCAGCAGCTTGCGCGGGGGGGGCCCAGATACGCAGTATTTT
TRBV12-3/TRBV12-4	.	many	TRBJ2-7	CASSPSYEQYF	TGTGCCAGCAGTCCCTCCTACGAGCAGTACTTC
TRBV29-1	.	.	TRBJ2-3	CSVEGTASTDTQYF	TGCAGCGTTGAAGGTACAGCTAGCACAGATACGCAGTATTTT
TRBV5-4	.	.	TRBJ2-2	CASSFPTGAIGGTGELFF	TGTGCCAGCAGCTTCCCGACAGGAGCTATCGGGGGCACCGGGGAGCTGTTTTTT
TRBV27	.	few	TRBJ2-3	CASSFPGAVTQYF	TGTGCCAGCAGTTTCCCGGGAGCGGTAACGCAGTATTTT
TRBV7-6	.	.	TRBJ2-5	CASSFVSGETQYF	TGTGCCAGCAGCTTTGTTAGCGGAGAGACCCAGTACTTC
TRBV5-1	.	few	TRBJ2-6	CASSPQGYRVSGANVLTF	TGCGCCAGCAGCCCTCAGGGCTACAGAGTGTCCGGGGCCAACGTCCTGACTTTC
TRBV20-1	.	many	TRBJ2-4	CSAPGTLAKNIQYF	TGCAGTGCTCCCGGGACATTAGCCAAAAACATTCAGTACTTC
TRBV10-3	.	few	TRBJ2-5	CAISESAGETQYF	TGTGCCATCAGTGAGTCCGCGGGGGAGACCCAGTACTTC
TRBV5-1	.	.	TRBJ2-3	CASSPLTGGPGDTQYF	TGCGCCAGCAGCCCTCTCACGGGGGGCCCTGGAGATACGCAGTATTTT
TRBV20-1	TRBD2	.	TRBJ2-1	CSAPGREGAYNEQFF	TGCAGTGCTCCTGGGCGGGAGGGCGCCTACAATGAGCAGTTCTTC
TRBV27	.	.	TRBJ1-6	CASSLSPQGVSPLHF	TGTGCCAGCAGTTTATCGCCACAGGGCGTATCACCCCTCCACTTT
TRBV7-2	.	few	TRBJ2-1	CASSFKTAGNNEQFF	TGTGCCAGCAGCTTTAAAACCGCGGGGAACAATGAGCAGTTCTTC
TRBV12-3/TRBV12-4	TRBD2	.	TRBJ2-1	CASCFLGTSGNYNEQFF	TGTGCCAGCTGTTTCCTGGGGACTAGCGGGAACTACAATGAGCAGTTCTTC
TRBV7-2	TRBD2	.	TRBJ2-7	CASSLGRGTSVDEQYF	TGTGCCAGCAGCTTAGGGAGGGGGACTAGCGTCGACGAGCAGTACTTC
TRBV7-8	.	many	TRBJ2-3	CASRGQLDTQYF	TGTGCCAGCAGAGGGCAGCTAGATACGCAGTATTTT
TRBV5-1	TRBD2	.	TRBJ2-2	CASSLSGRALTGELFF	TGCGCCAGCAGCTTAAGCGGGAGGGCCCTGACCGGGGAGCTGTTTTTT
TRBV7-9	TRBD1	.	TRBJ1-6	CAARDSLNSPLHF	TGTGCCGCTCGGGACAGCCTAAATTCACCCCTCCACTTT
TRBV9	.	.	TRBJ2-3	CASSVAGGPTDTQYF	TGTGCCAGCAGCGTAGCTGGGGGACCCACAGATACGCAGTATTTT
TRBV6-2/TRBV6-3	.	many	TRBJ2-1	CASSVRGSGGFF	TGTGCCAGCAGTGTCAGGGGGTCCGGGGGGTTCTTC
TRBV20-1	TRBD1	.	TRBJ2-3	CSAARQGIDTQYF	TGCAGTGCCGCCCGACAGGGGATAGATACGCAGTATTTT
TRBV5-1	TRBD1	few	TRBJ2-1	CASDRDSANEQFF	TGCGCCAGCGACAGGGATTCGGCCAATGAGCAGTTCTTC
TRBV10-3	TRBD2	few	TRBJ2-1	CAISGSRAGGEQFF	TGTGCCATCAGTGGCTCCAGAGCGGGAGGCGAGCAGTTCTTC
TRBV5-1	TRBD2	.	TRBJ2-1	CASSGGTSNNEQFF	TGCGCCAGCAGCGGCGGGACTAGCAACAATGAGCAGTTCTTC
TRBV11-1	.	.	TRBJ2-3	CASSLAVSVSRHRGDTQYF	TGTGCCAGCAGCTTAGCGGTTTCAGTCTCTAGGCACCGTGGAGATACGCAGTATTTT
TRBV9	TRBD2	.	TRBJ2-7	CASSVAPSGNYEQYF	TGTGCCAGCAGCGTAGCCCCTAGCGGGAACTACGAGCAGTACTTC
TRBV20-1	TRBD1	few	TRBJ2-3	CSAIMNRGRTDTQYF	TGCAGTGCCATTATGAACAGGGGGCGCACAGATACGCAGTATTTT
TRBV7-9	.	.	TRBJ2-1	CASSLGAHRLPSYEQFF	TGTGCCAGCAGCCTCGGGGCGCACAGGTTACCCTCTTATGAGCAGTTCTTC
TRBV6-5	.	.	TRBJ1-5	CASSYSTGSNQPQHF	TGTGCCAGCAGTTACTCGACAGGTAGCAATCAGCCCCAGCATTTT
TRBV29-1	TRBD1	many	TRBJ1-1	CSANRGTEAFF	TGCAGCGCAAACAGGGGCACTGAAGCTTTCTTT
TRBV13	TRBD1	few	TRBJ2-5	CASSPWTGRKTQYF	TGTGCCAGCAGCCCTTGGACAGGGCGGAAGACCCAGTACTTC
TRBV7-9	.	few	TRBJ2-2	CASSQLGVGELFF	TGTGCCAGCAGCCAATTAGGTGTCGGGGAGCTGTTTTTT
TRBV12-3/TRBV12-4	TRBD1	many	TRBJ1-2	CASSRTRGTGYSDGYTF	TGTGCCAGCAGTCGCACCCGGGGGACAGGGTATTCGGATGGCTACACCTTC
TRBV19	.	few	TRBJ2-5	CASIGGETQYF	TGTGCCAGTATTGGGGGGGAGACCCAGTACTTC
TRBV7-2	TRBD1	.	TRBJ1-5	CAIDRDRQPQHF	TGTGCCATAGACAGGGATCGACAGCCCCAGCATTTT
TRBV28	.	few	TRBJ1-5	CASSLRNQPQHF	TGTGCCAGCAGCCTCAGGAATCAGCCCCAGCATTTT
TRBV7-2	.	.	TRBJ2-1	CASSHNHNEQFF	TGTGCCAGCAGCCACAACCACAATGAGCAGTTCTTC
TRBV6-1	TRBD1	.	TRBJ2-5	CASSLSTGGMQTQYF	TGTGCCAGCAGCCTTTCGACAGGGGGCATGCAGACCCAGTACTTC
TRBV5-1	TRBD2	few	TRBJ2-1	CASSLAGGPTNEQFF	TGCGCCAGCAGCTTAGCGGGAGGGCCGACCAATGAGCAGTTCTTC
TRBV20-1	TRBD2	.	TRBJ2-1	CSARVSGASGEQFF	TGCAGTGCTAGAGTCAGTGGGGCTAGCGGGGAGCAGTTCTTC
TRBV3-1	.	few	TRBJ1-3	CASSQDSAGNTIYF	TGTGCCAGCAGCCAGGACAGCGCTGGAAACACCATATATTTT
TRBV5-4	TRBD1	few	TRBJ2-5	CATLFSYAGGQGGETQYF	TGTGCCACCCTATTTTCGTATGCGGGTGGACAGGGCGGGGAGACCCAGTACTTC
TRBV7-9	TRBD1	.	TRBJ2-2	CANPPDRGQYTGELFF	TGTGCCAACCCCCCCGACAGGGGGCAATACACCGGGGAGCTGTTTTTT
TRBV3-1	.	.	TRBJ1-4	CASSRGSLEKLFF	TGTGCCAGCAGCCGAGGCAGCCTAGAAAAACTGTTTTTT
TRBV29-1	.	few	TRBJ2-1	CSVEDLTSRAIEQFF	TGCAGCGTTGAAGATCTAACTAGTAGAGCGATTGAGCAGTTCTTC